The source of this T cell receptor beta chain is a study of T-cell reconstitution after alpha-beta-depleted transplantation in children. Researchers prepared the TCRbeta library using unique molecular identifiers, the study reports. TCRdb analysed the PCR reads with MiXCR anew, one entry per CDR3 protein. The table records approximately 210,000 distinct CDR3 sequences, roughly a sixth of them present only once. The CDR3 spans 14 residues. With 4 bases removed from V and 1 base from J, the gap between germline ends came to 8 bases. Germline lookup yields CDR1 SGHTA and CDR2 FQGNSA. This receptor was taken from a male patient aged 2-9 years who had a stem cell transplant for acute lymphoblastic leukemia, so the T cells may come from the graft donor. The input for sequencing was PBMCs, mostly from graft donor cells, taken 360 days after TCRalphabeta/CD19-depleted stem cell transplant. The chain combines TRBV7-2 with TRBJ1-5; the D is unclear. CDR3 in amino acids: CASSSNPSNQPQHF. The CDR3 bases are TGTGCCAGCAGCTCGAATCCCAGCAATCAGCCCCAGCATTTT.